One sample yielded the 20 T cell receptor beta chains listed below, sequenced in a study of blood T cell repertoires in COVID-19. Assay: immunoSEQ multiplex PCR; the TCRdb copy retains only in-frame clones and omits some. The sample shows approximately 290,000 clones, approximately 85% of them seen only once. The sample consisted of peripheral blood. Receptors were obtained from a human donor with COVID-19, enrolled during active disease. The donor label of this sample is uncertain.

The genes are TRBV7-9 and TRBJ1-1; possibly TRBD1 for D (6 bases). Trimming pared 5 bases from V and 10 bases from J, leaving 17 bases between. The CDR3 sequence is 13 residues long. CDR1 is SEHNR and CDR2 is FQNEAQ in the germline V gene (reference sequence). CDR3 loop: CASSLGEGGRAFF. The CDR3 coding sequence is TGTGCCAGCAGCCTAGGAGAAGGGGGACGAGCTTTCTTT.

The rearrangement uses TRBV7-9 and TRBJ1-1; D remains ambiguous. V lost 5 bases, J lost 0 bases, and 4 bases lay in between. From germline, CDR1 is SEHNR and CDR2 FQNEAQ (reference sequence). The CDR3 loop spans 12 amino acids. The CDR3 nucleotides read TGTGCCAGCAGCAGCATGAACACTGAAGCTTTCTTT. Its protein is CASSSMNTEAFF.

The chain recombines TRBV3-1 (or the pseudogene TRBV3-2) with TRBJ2-1; TRBD2 matches at 7 bases. CDR3 length equals 16 residues. The V gene end was trimmed by 0 bases and the J gene end by 6 bases; junction bases not matched to a gene: 8. The germline V gene encodes CDR1 LGHDT and CDR2 YNNKEL (reference sequence). The CDR3 here is CASSQEGSGYGNEQFF. The CDR3, as DNA: TGTGCCAGCAGCCAAGAAGGTAGCGGGTACGGCAATGAGCAGTTCTTC.

The V gene is TRBV9, the J gene TRBJ2-2; the match to TRBD1 covers 7 bases. V gave up 4 bases and J gave up 4 bases; unmatched junction bases: 4. The CDR3 consists of 14 residues. Germline V lookup: CDR1 SGDLS, CDR2 YYNGEE. The CDR3 DNA sequence: TGTGCCAGCAGCTTCCGACAGGGCACCGGGGAGCTGTTTTTT. Protein product: CASSFRQGTGELFF. Combining the CDR3 with reference TRBV9 and TRBJ2-2 gives the whole variable domain DSGVTQTPKHLITATGQRVTLRCSPRSGDLSVYWYQQSLDQGLQFLIQYYNGEERAKGNILERFSAQQFPDLHSELNLSSLELGDSALYFCASSFRQGTGELFFGEGSRLTVL.

This sequence joins TRBV9 and TRBJ1-4; 7 bases are a match to TRBD1. Unmatched junction bases numbered 5, after V lost 3 bases and J lost 3 bases. The CDR3 length is 15 residues. CDR1 and CDR2 (germline): SGDLS, YYNGEE. The CDR3 sequence: CASSARDRPNEKLFF. The DNA of the CDR3 is TGTGCCAGCAGCGCCCGGGACAGACCTAATGAAAAACTGTTTTTT.

With regard to this clone: The sample contains more than one DNA sequence encoding this CDR3. J is TRBJ1-2 and V is TRBV28; 10 bases map to TRBD1. The V segment lost 3 bases and the J segment 8 bases; nucleotides outside the gene matches: 3. The CDR3 length is 13 residues. Germline CDR1 and CDR2: MDHEN and SYDVKM. DNA of the CDR3: TGTGCCAGCAGTTTGGGACAGGGGAGGGGCTACACCTTC. Its protein is CASSLGQGRGYTF.

This clone has just one count. J is TRBJ2-1 and V is TRBV29-1, with a tentative D call TRBD1 (6 bases). This CDR3 is 12 amino acids long. V lost 4 bases to trimming and J lost 8 bases, with 12 bases between them. Germline lookup yields CDR1 SQVTM and CDR2 ANQGSEA. The CDR3 sequence: CSVVWGPDEQFF. CDR3 DNA sequence: TGCAGCGTTGTGTGGGGGCCAGATGAGCAGTTCTTC.

This chain uses TRBV6-5 with TRBJ1-4; 7 bases fit TRBD1. V shed 5 bases and J 6 bases; nucleotides not matched to a gene: 6. The CDR3 totals 14 residues. Germline CDR1 MNHEY, CDR2 SVGAGI. CDR3 coding DNA: TGTGCCAGCAGTAGGGGGCGGCGGGATGAAAAACTGTTTTTT. Its protein is CASSRGRRDEKLFF.

The chain recombines TRBV28 with TRBJ1-2, with 7 bases matching TRBD1. CDR3 length: 15 amino acids. Germline V gene sequence: CDR1 MDHEN, CDR2 SYDVKM. J gave up 0 bases and V 6 bases, and 7 bases lay outside the gene matches. CDR3 nucleotides: TGTGCCAGCAGACCTACAGGGGCCGCTAACTATGGCTACACCTTC. Encoded protein: CASRPTGAANYGYTF.

The chain recombines TRBV6-5 with TRBJ1-2, with 9 bases lining up with TRBD1. The CDR3 has 15 residues. Germline assignment: CDR1 MNHEY and CDR2 SVGAGI. J was trimmed by 5 bases and V by 5 bases; bases with no gene match: 9. The CDR3 sequence: CASSPRTGEGYGYTF. The CDR3 DNA is TGTGCCAGCAGTCCCCGGACAGGGGAGGGGTATGGCTACACCTTC.

The V gene is TRBV5-1, the J gene TRBJ2-7, with D tentatively TRBD1 (6 bases). This CDR3 is built from 16 residues. The germline CDR1 and CDR2 sequences are SGHRS and YFSETQ. V was pared by 0 bases and J by 1 base, with 14 bases between. Here the CDR3 DNA reads TGCGCCAGCAGCTTGGCCATAGTACAGGGATCCTACGAGCAGTACTTC. Encoded protein: CASSLAIVQGSYEQYF.

This clone occurred a few times. V usage is TRBV2 and J usage is TRBJ1-5; D is perhaps TRBD1 (5 bases). The CDR3 covers 15 residues. From germline, CDR1 is SNHLY and CDR2 FYNNEI. V was shortened by 8 bases and J by 2 bases, with 16 bases between the two germline ends. CDR3 amino acids: CASQKEGDGNQPQHF. The CDR3 DNA reads TGTGCCAGCCAAAAAGAAGGGGATGGCAATCAGCCCCAGCATTTT.

This clone was observed a single time. Here the CDR3 DNA reads TGCGCCAGCAGCCCCCGGGACACTGAAGCTTTCTTT. The encoded protein is CASSPRDTEAFF. The V and J genes are TRBV5-1 and TRBJ1-1, with D hard to call. Germline V gives CDR1 SGHRS, CDR2 YFSETQ. CDR3 length equals 12 residues. V dropped 4 bases and J dropped 3 bases, with 7 bases sitting between them.

This chain uses TRBV5-6 with TRBJ2-2; a possible D gene is TRBD2 (5 bases). The germline gives CDR1 SGHDT, CDR2 YYEEEE. Deletions cut 7 bases from V and 3 bases from J, with 22 bases between. CDR3 size: 17 residues. The chain's CDR3 is CASAPGIARDYTGELFF. CDR3 sequence (DNA): TGTGCCAGCGCCCCTGGGATAGCGCGTGACTACACCGGGGAGCTGTTTTTT.

CDR3 in amino acids: CASGSGSGYGYTF. CDR3 DNA: TGTGCCTCCGGCTCGGGAAGCGGCTATGGCTACACCTTC. The rearrangement links TRBV7-9 to TRBJ1-2; D is unresolved. Trimming shortened V by 11 bases and J by 4 bases, and 17 bases separated the two germline ends. The CDR3 has 13 residues. CDR1 and CDR2 (germline): SEHNR, FQNEAQ (reference sequence).

This chain connects TRBV19 to TRBJ1-2, with 7 positions matching TRBD1. The CDR3 covers 15 residues. V lost 4 bases, J lost 4 bases, and 9 bases stayed unmatched. Per germline, CDR1 LNHDA and CDR2 SQIVND (reference sequence). CDR3 sequence reads: CASSTSQGQIYGYTF. In nucleotides, the CDR3 is TGTGCCAGTAGTACTTCTCAGGGACAGATCTATGGCTACACCTTC.

J is TRBJ2-5 and V is TRBV21-1; whether TRBD1, the table's D call, matches the DNA was not checked. TRBV21-1 is classified as a pseudogene. The CDR3 covers 16 residues. The CDR3 protein is CASSKEGTGGGETQYF. Written as DNA, the CDR3 is TGTGCCAGCAGCAAAGAGGGTACAGGGGGCGGCGAGACCCAGTACTTC.

The chain uses TRBV7-3 and TRBJ1-1, with TRBD1 matching over 7 bases. Per the germline V gene, CDR1 is SGHTA and CDR2 is FQGTGA. The CDR3 consists of 18 residues. With 1 base clipped from V and 3 bases from J, the junction kept 14 bases outside the gene matches. The CDR3 reads CASSLIGTAKLADTEAFF. CDR3 sequence (DNA): TGTGCCAGCAGCTTAATCGGGACAGCCAAACTGGCGGACACTGAAGCTTTCTTT. The full variable domain, rest sourced from reference TRBV7-3 and TRBJ1-1, is GAGVSQTPSNKVTEKGKYVELRCDPISGHTALYWYRQSLGQGPEFLIYFQGTGAADDSGLPNDRFFAVRPEGSVSTLKIQRTERGDSAVYLCASSLIGTAKLADTEAFFGQGTRLTVV.

V usage is TRBV18 and J usage is TRBJ1-1; 9 bases line up with TRBD1. This CDR3 is built from 16 residues. Germline assignment: CDR1 KGHSH and CDR2 LQKENI. V dropped 6 bases and J dropped 5; count of bases not matched to a gene: 13. The chain's CDR3 is CASSPSWGGQGTEAFF. The CDR3 DNA sequence: TGTGCCAGCTCCCCTTCGTGGGGGGGACAGGGTACTGAAGCTTTCTTT.

This chain connects TRBV30 to TRBJ1-6; weak D call: TRBD1 (5 bases). Germline V gives CDR1 GTSNPN, CDR2 SVGIG (reference sequence). The CDR3 is made up of 14 amino acids. Trimming took off 0 bases at V and 9 bases at J, with 12 bases between the two ends. The CDR3 DNA reads as TGTGCCTGGAGTGTTGGGGGGAGGGCTTCACCCCTCCACTTT. It is translated as CAWSVGGRASPLHF.